This T cell receptor beta chain derives from a study of blood T cell repertoires in COVID-19. In the study overall: Acute-phase and convalescent COVID-19 samples originated in the United States, Italy and Spain. PBMCs, B-cell-depleted T cells, or T cells were the source of the cDNA or gDNA that made up the material.

Original data processing: Using reference gene primer amplification, nucleated cell counts were estimated. Profiled with immunoSEQ multiplex PCR; TCRdb holds only in-frame clones, not every one. The V and J calls and clone size are taken from that table; D and trimming were inferred from the DNA. In the table there are a few hundred thousand clones, approximately 86% of which are singletons. The CDR3 is 14 amino acids. Germline V gives CDR1 SGHRS, CDR2 YFSETQ. V shed 4 bases and J shed 0 bases, with 8 bases lying between them. Sequencing input: peripheral blood. The J gene is TRBJ1-5, the V gene TRBV5-1, with no clear D. This clonotype was obtained from a man aged 30 to 39 with active or convalescent COVID-19. DNA of the CDR3: TGCGCCAGCAGCGCCGGGGATAGCAATCAGCCCCAGCATTTT. Protein: CASSAGDSNQPQHF.